This T cell receptor (beta chain) originates from a study of T cells in Graves' hyperthyroidism and ophthalmopathy. Findings and caveats of the study: The model predicted ophthalmopathy a median roughly six months before onset. Blood held most thyroid clonotypes expanded above 0.001 frequency.

Authors of the study amplified TCR beta CDR3 regions from RNA transcripts. TCR CDR3 regions were first amplified by RT-PCR with HTBI primers. TCRdb analysed the multiplex PCR reads with MiXCR anew, one entry per CDR3 protein. The data contain over 250,000 distinct CDR3 sequences, roughly 22% of them singletons. Remarks on this clonotype: Its target is unknown.

Germline CDR1 and CDR2: MDHEN and SYDVKM. V was shortened by 6 bases and J by 0 bases, with 17 bases between the two germline ends. The CDR3 runs 16 residues. This TCR was sampled from a man aged 30 to 45 with Graves' ophthalmopathy. The source material was blood. The chain recombines TRBV28 with TRBJ1-1; a weak D match, TRBD1 (5 bases). The CDR3 loop is CASSPWGEAMNTEAFF. In nucleotides, the CDR3 is TGTGCCAGCAGCCCATGGGGGGAGGCCATGAACACTGAAGCTTTCTTT.